This TCR beta chain was profiled in a study of identical twins. Study-level points and caveats: Beta clonotypes that were abundant in cord blood contained fewer insertions, a pattern absent from memory repertoires.

As concerns this clonotype: No antigen is known for it.

V was clipped by 2 bases and J by 3 bases; unmatched bases: 1. The germline gives CDR1 DFQATT, CDR2 SNEGSKA (reference sequence). The CDR3 is 12 amino acids. MiXCR was run by TCRdb on the 5' RACE reads, yielding one entry per CDR3 protein. Of 500,000 to 550,000 distinct CDR3 sequences in the sample, around 22% were seen once. This sample was shared with a second study, whose subject was yellow fever vaccine responses in identical twins.

Material: CD4+ T cells sorted from blood. The origin of this receptor is a woman between 18 and 29 years old in good health. V gene TRBV20-1 combines with J gene TRBJ2-7; 7 positions match TRBD2. The CDR3 region has the DNA TGCAGTGCTAGACTAGCGGACTACGAGCAGTACTTC. Encoded protein: CSARLADYEQYF.